By share of the sample, the clone carrying this TCR beta chain is large (0.1 to 1%). No patient had received any treatment before thyroid surgery. The CDR3 spans 15 residues. The V segment lost 7 bases and the J segment 3 bases; nucleotides outside the gene matches: 9. The sample belongs to a study of metastatic and nonmetastatic thyroid tumors. MiXCR re-clonotyped the PCR reads for TCRdb. This table holds thousands of clones, about 35% found once. The rearrangement uses TRBV12-3 or TRBV12-4 and TRBJ2-3; TRBD2 matches 8 bases. What was sequenced was adjacent normal tissue. This clonotype was sampled from a female donor with papillary thyroid cancer or a benign thyroid nodule (not recorded which). Some clones in this sample may be carry-over from other donors' samples. Here the CDR3 DNA reads TGTGCCAGCACCAATATACTAGCGGTGACAGATACGCAGTATTTT. This translates into CASTNILAVTDTQYF.